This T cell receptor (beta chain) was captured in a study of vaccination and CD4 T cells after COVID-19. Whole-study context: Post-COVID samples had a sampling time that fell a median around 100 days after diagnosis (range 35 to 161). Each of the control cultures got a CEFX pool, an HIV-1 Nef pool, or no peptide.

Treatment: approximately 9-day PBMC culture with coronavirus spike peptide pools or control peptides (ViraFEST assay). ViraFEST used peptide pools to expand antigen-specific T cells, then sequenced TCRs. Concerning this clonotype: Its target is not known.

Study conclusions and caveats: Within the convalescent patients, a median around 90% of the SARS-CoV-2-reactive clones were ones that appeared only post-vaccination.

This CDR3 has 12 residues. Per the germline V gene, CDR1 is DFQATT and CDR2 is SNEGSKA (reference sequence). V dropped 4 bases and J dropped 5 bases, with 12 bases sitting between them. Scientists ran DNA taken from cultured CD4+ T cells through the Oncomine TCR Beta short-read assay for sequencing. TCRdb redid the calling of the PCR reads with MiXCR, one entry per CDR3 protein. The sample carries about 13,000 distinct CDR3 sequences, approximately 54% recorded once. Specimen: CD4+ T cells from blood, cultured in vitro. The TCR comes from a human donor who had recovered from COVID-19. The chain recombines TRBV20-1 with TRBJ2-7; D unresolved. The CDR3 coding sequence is TGCAGTGCTATTCGGAGCATCCACGAGCAGTACTTC. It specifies CSAIRSIHEQYF.